This section outlines one T cell receptor (beta chain) sequence together with its context. This CDR3 spans 15 amino acids. The ends lost 5 bases at V and 5 bases at J; junction bases unmatched: 10. Germline-derived CDR1 and CDR2 are MDHEN and SYDVKM. The data belong to a study of CD8 T cells in Susac syndrome. Roughly 0.45 to 1 ug RNA was reverse transcribed with random hexamers. From the immunoSEQ multiplex PCR reads, TCRdb called clonotypes with MiXCR, one entry per CDR3 protein. This repertoire shows 130,000 or so distinct CDR3 sequences, roughly 80% found once; its top ten account for roughly 0.53%.

This clonotype originated in a human donor with multiple sclerosis. The rearrangement joins TRBV28 to TRBJ2-5; 8 nucleotides align to TRBD1. Sequenced material: CD8+ T cells from PBMCs. The CDR3 reads CASSKRTGIVETQYF. The CDR3 nucleotides are TGTGCCAGCAGTAAGAGGACAGGGATCGTTGAGACCCAGTACTTC.